In this sample, the clone carrying this TCR beta chain turned up many times. This entry is derived from a study of T cell repertoires in cytomegalovirus infection. The CDR3 consists of 16 residues. V was pared by 1 base and J by 0 bases, with 13 bases between. The germline gives CDR1 SEHNR, CDR2 FQNEAQ (reference sequence). TCRdb reanalysed the reads using MiXCR and keeps one entry per CDR3 protein. The repertoire has 150,000 to 200,000 distinct CDR3 sequences, approximately 15% of them found once; the top ten carry roughly 30%. V is TRBV7-9 and J is TRBJ2-7; D is ambiguous. Sequencing used PBMCs. The sequence was obtained from a human donor in good health (CMV status not recorded). Some clones in this sample may be carry-over from other donors' samples. CDR3 coding DNA: TGTGCCAGCAGCTTAGGACGACACCCGGACTCCTACGAGCAGTACTTC. Translating it yields CASSLGRHPDSYEQYF.